This TCR beta chain stems from a study of blood T cells in healthy people across ages. As for this clonotype: Germline is not matched at one junction end, which may reflect a read error.

The CDR3 extends over 15 amino acids. The authors ran a second PCR of about 6 to 11 cycles using a sample-barcoded 5' primer and a J-beta primer mix. Every molecule of cDNA carried a tag from a template-switch adaptor with 12 random nucleotides. TCRdb recomputed calls from the 5' RACE reads with MiXCR, one row per CDR3 protein. The sample lists about a million distinct CDR3 sequences, roughly 43% occurring once. The receptor comes from a man aged 25-40 years in good health. Material: blood. The chain links TRBV12-3 or TRBV12-4 to TRBJ2-3; 10 bases are shared with TRBD2. The CDR3 spells CASSQLRAGGHTQYF. The CDR3 nucleotides read TGTGCCAGCAGTCAACTACGAGCGGGGGGGCATACACAGTATTTT.